The source of this T cell receptor (beta chain) is a study of shared clonotypes between healthy human individuals. The authors loaded about 200 ng DNA, 30,000 to 35,000 T cell genomes, into sorted-subset replicate PCRs. The method was immunoSEQ multiplex PCR; TCRdb's version includes in-frame clones alone and lacks a portion of them. The table shows 2,500,000 or so clones, with about nine tenths occurring only once. CDR3 length equals 12 residues. The germline V gene encodes CDR1 SGHVS and CDR2 FNYEAQ. This chain uses TRBV7-6 with TRBJ2-2, with 10 bases lining up with TRBD2. The origin of this receptor is a man between 18 and 35 years old in good health. Some clones in this sample may be carry-over from other donors' samples. The sequencing input was naive CD4+ T cells from PBMCs. Documented subset: CD45RA+ positively selected. CDR3 sequence: CAAGTSVRELFF. DNA for the CDR3: TGTGCAGCTGGGACTAGCGTACGGGAGCTGTTTTTT.